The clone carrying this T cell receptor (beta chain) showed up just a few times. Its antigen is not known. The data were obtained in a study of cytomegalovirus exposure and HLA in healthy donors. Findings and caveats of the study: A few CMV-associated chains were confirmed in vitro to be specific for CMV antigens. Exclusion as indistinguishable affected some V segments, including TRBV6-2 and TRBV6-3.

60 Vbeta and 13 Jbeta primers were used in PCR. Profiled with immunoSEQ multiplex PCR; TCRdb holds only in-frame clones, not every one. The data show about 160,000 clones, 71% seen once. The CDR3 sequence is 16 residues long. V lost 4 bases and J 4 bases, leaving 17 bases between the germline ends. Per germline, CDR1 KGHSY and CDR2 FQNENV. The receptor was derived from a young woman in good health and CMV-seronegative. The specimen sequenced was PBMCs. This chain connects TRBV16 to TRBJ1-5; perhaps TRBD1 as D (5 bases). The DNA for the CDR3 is TGTGCCAGCAGCCCGACCCAAGGGGTGGATAATCAGCCCCAGCATTTT. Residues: CASSPTQGVDNQPQHF.